This TCR beta chain was sequenced for a study of cytomegalovirus exposure and HLA in healthy donors (dated by TCRdb to the late 2010s). About the investigation overall: An earlier analysis of approximately 550 of the donors reported 250 to 350 Gb of sequence data and some 100 million unique TCR beta sequences from approximately 180 million T cells. An early release covering about 600 HLA-typed donors comprised 250 to 350 gigabases of sequencing data and 85 million to 100 million unique TCR sequences. Of the 300 to 500 genotyped donors, approximately 81% were placed in the genetic ancestry cluster associated with self-reported Caucasian donors. The study aimed to test whether signatures of past pathogen exposure could be identified by cataloging public T cell receptors. Using immunosequencing, the study profiled T cell repertoires from fewer than 700 subjects and related those repertoires to cytomegalovirus serostatus. A separate validation cohort of roughly 110 different subjects was used in addition to the approximately 700-subject first cohort. High-throughput TCR immunosequencing, statistical association of individual TCRs with disease status, and machine learning were combined to predict cytomegalovirus infection status. A later analysis re-examined previously published TCR beta repertoires from more than 650 donors and added high-resolution HLA genotyping to investigate patterns of TCR occurrence. Rather than drawing on any new phenotypic data, the later analysis identified candidate immune exposures from TCR beta sequences and the way those sequences occurred across donors. An earlier analysis of 500 to 650 of the donors applied high-throughput TCR beta sequencing to assess whether each TCR beta V gene segment acted as functional or pseudogenic. Donor age, sex, ethnicity and CMV serostatus were collected together with the repertoire data. Genome-wide SNP genotypes for about 55% of the roughly 670 donors were used in a later genetic analysis, which treated that subset as a discovery cohort. Every repertoire in the discovery cohort had been generated on one and the same sequencing platform. Class I and class II HLA loci were covered by the typing at four-digit resolution. Typing coverage varied by locus: about 629-640 donors for A, B, C, DRB1 and DQB1; more than 500 for DQA1; 606 for DPA1; roughly 470 for DPB1. Because of strong linkage in the cohort, a handful of DR-DQ haplotypes were treated as single units for association and clustering. On average, roughly 200,000 unique TCR beta nucleotide sequences were sequenced per donor among a few hundred genotyped donors of the cohort, with around 19% of those sequences being non-productive.

The paper as a whole reports these results and caveats: Roughly uniform sequencing depth across donors was assumed in presence/absence analyses, although this assumption may not hold. In a later analysis, most CMV-associated TCR beta chains were found to appear HLA-restricted, with HLA associations seemingly driven largely by CMV exposure. When HLA alleles, especially DR and DQ, strongly co-occurred, TCR associations were difficult to assign to individual alleles. Linkage disequilibrium might explain the correlated functional status among segregating V segments, but an unknown experimental factor could not be ruled out. While some public TCRs were present in many individuals, most TCR sequences turned up only very rarely across donors. A later analysis found that HLA-associated TCR beta chains were more clonally expanded and had lower generation probabilities than equally common non-associated chains. Roughly 17 rarely observed V segments, including chromosome 9 orphons, were excluded from the earlier analysis of a few hundred of the donors because counts were too low. A later analysis associated about 16,000 TCR beta sequences with specific HLA alleles at a false discovery rate of 0.05. An association between a missense DCLRE1C variant and V-gene and J-gene trimming of TCR beta chains was found in a later genetic analysis and replicated in an independent cohort. In an earlier analysis of a few hundred of the donors, most TCR beta V segments were observed in productive rearrangements about 87% or about 30% of the time, broadly matching IMGT annotations. According to the authors, the approach could potentially be generalized to other disease states and immunological phenotypes. A later analysis reported that several top co-occurrence clusters appeared linked to parvovirus B19, influenza, CMV and Epstein-Barr virus. The classifier was reported to diagnose cytomegalovirus status with high specificity and sensitivity in both the original cohort and the validation cohort. In this cohort, only TCR beta chains were sequenced, and detectable features were limited by the absence of alpha or paired-chain data. The study gave a list of some 150 TCR beta chains associated with cytomegalovirus. CMV serostatus was the only immune exposure information available for the cohort. In a later genetic analysis, fewer N-insertions in productive TCRs were reported among donors in an Asian-associated ancestry cluster than the approximately 630-donor mean. The 87-base-pair reads could not distinguish some IMGT-functional V segments, including TRBV6-2 and TRBV6-3, so those segments were excluded. The sequencing pipeline was judged likely to have produced a cluster of highly shared sequence variants as a technical artifact. In vitro tests confirmed that a few of the cytomegalovirus-associated TCR beta chains recognize cytomegalovirus antigens. A later analysis found that TCR association rates varied across HLA loci, with DRB1 alleles showing the most associated TCRs and HLA-C alleles the fewest. A further reported finding was that TCR beta sequences accurately predicted the HLA-A and HLA-B alleles for most subjects in the first cohort. HLA typing was unavailable for some donors at each locus, so association tests used only the typed subset.

The library came from the immunoSEQ multiplex PCR assay. A mixture of 60 forward primers for TCR Vbeta segments and 13 reverse primers for TCR Jbeta segments was used in the multiplex PCR. The CDR3 region of rearranged TCR beta genes was amplified from genomic DNA by a multiplex PCR assay. Amplified TCR beta libraries were sequenced as 87-base-pair reads on the Illumina HiSeq System. The study's own analysis went as follows. In a later analysis, 77 million or so unique TCR beta chains were counted across the roughly 670 repertoires, and approximately 11 million of these chains were shared by at least two donors. To remove PCR and sequencing errors, raw reads were error-corrected and collapsed into unique sequences using a nearest-neighbor algorithm that merged closely related sequences. V, D and J gene segments were assigned by aligning CDR3 sequences to IMGT reference sequences. Each retained sequence needed at least a six-nucleotide match to both a V gene segment and a J gene segment. A rearrangement was called productive if the CDR3 had no stop codons and remained in frame with V and J, and every other rearrangement was called non-productive. CDR3 was defined according to IMGT convention as the region running from the second conserved V-encoded cysteine to the conserved J-encoded phenylalanine. In an earlier analysis of approximately 500 of the donors, sequences lacking an unambiguous match to a single V gene segment were excluded. An earlier analysis of several hundred of the donors called V segments functional above 56.7% productive rearrangements and segregating when the between-donor standard deviation exceeded 5%. A statistical classification framework was built for diagnosing cytomegalovirus status from the catalog of TCR beta chain sequences. A later analysis assigned V and J genes by comparing TCR nucleotide sequences with IMGT/GENE-DB human TR gene sequences. In a later analysis, CDR3 sequences and most-parsimonious VDJ recombination scenarios were assigned using the TCRdist pipeline. A later analysis defined each TCR beta chain by its CDR3 amino acid sequence plus V-gene family, and excluded reads lacking a unique V-gene family. As a way to deal with suspected cross-contamination and a sequencing artifact, a later analysis dropped roughly 620 nucleotide sequences that were highly shared and had low generation probability. In a later analysis, a clonal expansion index was calculated for each public chain from normalized within-repertoire ranks of inferred template counts. In a later analysis, generation probabilities were computed using a VDJ recombination model fitted to out-of-frame rearrangements, and the results were checked against IGoR. Hypergeometric tests were used in a later analysis to score TCR-TCR, TCR-HLA and TCR-CMV co-occurrence, with a repertoire-size bias correction applied to the TCR pairs. False discovery rates were estimated in a later analysis by permuting HLA or CMV assignments 20 times. A later analysis grouped co-occurring TCRs with DBSCAN, adding TCRdist sequence similarity when clustering within HLA-allele-positive subsets. For co-occurrence clustering, repertoires with fewer than 30,000 or more than 120,000 public chains were excluded, along with about five repertoires with anomalous nucleotide sharing. Not all clones reach the TCRdb copy of this immuneACCESS table, which keeps in-frame sequences only. Checked studies attribute under half of the gap to unresolved V genes and leave the rest unexplained. D and trimming come from the DNA, and the V and J calls and clone size come from that table. This sample comprises 100,000 to 150,000 clones, roughly 80% of them detected only once. The top ten hold 20% of the sample.

The cohort consisted of 666 healthy bone marrow donors. At the time of sampling, all cohort members were nominally healthy, though unrecorded immune exposures were likely present. The donor tested CMV seropositive, placing the donor among the 290 or so seropositive members of the cohort. Each donor provided a peripheral blood sample, and peripheral blood mononuclear cells were used for TCR beta sequencing. Genomic DNA extraction from the blood cell samples was performed with the Qiagen DNeasy Blood Extraction Kit. The germline V gene provides CDR1 SGHRS and CDR2 YFSETQ. The CDR3 numbers 14 residues from cysteine through phenylalanine. Only the CDR3 DNA stays, 42 bases, in frame from base 1. V drops 4 bases and J drops 2 bases, leaving 11 bases in between. As regards this clone: Its antigen has not been determined. No much larger clone exists at a distance of one base, and base qualities are not known.

What was sequenced was PBMCs. The source of this sequence is a man younger than 35 in good health and CMV-seropositive. Recombination connected TRBV5-1 to TRBJ2-3, with TRBD2 perhaps the D gene, on 5 matching bases. DNA sequence: TGCGCCAGCAGCGAAGGACTGAACACAGATACGCAGTATTTT. Its protein reads: CASSEGLNTDTQYF.